This is a list of T cell receptor beta chains from one sample in a study of shared clonotypes between healthy human individuals. This table comes from immunoSEQ multiplex PCR, and its TCRdb copy is limited to in-frame clones, with some not included. This sample has around 2.5 million clones, with 90% to 95% found just once. The sequencing input was naive CD4+ T cells from PBMCs. The receptors stem from a man younger than 30 in good health. Some clones in this sample may be carry-over from other donors' samples. CDR3s include the opening cysteine and the closing phenylalanine or tryptophan. The order of the fields is CDR3 protein, J gene, D gene, V gene, CDR3 length. A D gene is named only where the DNA matches it firmly.

CDR3aa: CASSLARGGEKLFF; j_gene: TRBJ1-4; d_gene: NA; v_gene: TRBV7-9; len: 14
CDR3aa: CASSEGRGRGSYGYTF; j_gene: TRBJ1-2; d_gene: TRBD1; v_gene: TRBV11-2; len: 16
CDR3aa: CASSPGGVETQYF; j_gene: TRBJ2-5; d_gene: NA; v_gene: TRBV18; len: 13
CDR3aa: CASSPPGRVGYTF; j_gene: TRBJ1-2; d_gene: NA; v_gene: TRBV18; len: 13
CDR3aa: CASSAGMQETQYF; j_gene: TRBJ2-5; d_gene: NA; v_gene: TRBV2; len: 13
CDR3aa: CASSLELAGIETQYF; j_gene: TRBJ2-5; d_gene: NA; v_gene: TRBV7-8; len: 15
CDR3aa: CASSSRDRGYGYTF; j_gene: TRBJ1-2; d_gene: TRBD1; v_gene: TRBV7-2; len: 14
CDR3aa: CASDGQANEKLFF; j_gene: TRBJ1-4; d_gene: NA; v_gene: TRBV6-9; len: 13
CDR3aa: CASSERIGATNTGELFF; j_gene: TRBJ2-2; d_gene: NA; v_gene: TRBV25-1; len: 17
CDR3aa: CAWSSLFSGRGNYEQYF; j_gene: TRBJ2-7; d_gene: TRBD2; v_gene: TRBV30; len: 17
CDR3aa: CASSLGQGFAGELFF; j_gene: TRBJ2-2; d_gene: NA; v_gene: TRBV5-1; len: 15
CDR3aa: CASSFLDRGPTDTQYF; j_gene: TRBJ2-3; d_gene: TRBD1; v_gene: TRBV5-6; len: 16
CDR3aa: CASSLDLHGVGYTF; j_gene: TRBJ1-2; d_gene: NA; v_gene: TRBV11-2; len: 14
CDR3aa: CASSGDSYEQYF; j_gene: TRBJ2-7; d_gene: NA; v_gene: TRBV2; len: 12
CDR3aa: CASSPGTVIAKNIQYF; j_gene: TRBJ2-4; d_gene: TRBD1; v_gene: TRBV7-3; len: 16
CDR3aa: CASSQDPVGRRTGIKETQYF; j_gene: TRBJ2-5; d_gene: TRBD1; v_gene: TRBV4-2; len: 20
CDR3aa: CASSYRGYQETQYF; j_gene: TRBJ2-5; d_gene: NA; v_gene: TRBV6-5; len: 14
CDR3aa: CASSPDRRRNEQFF; j_gene: TRBJ2-1; d_gene: TRBD1; v_gene: TRBV18; len: 14
CDR3aa: CASSAGTGNYGYTF; j_gene: TRBJ1-2; d_gene: TRBD1; v_gene: TRBV9; len: 14
CDR3aa: CARRLSDGLWRSQETQYF; j_gene: TRBJ2-5; d_gene: NA; v_gene: TRBV4-1; len: 18
CDR3aa: CASHSTGIYNEQFF; j_gene: TRBJ2-1; d_gene: TRBD1; v_gene: TRBV28; len: 14
CDR3aa: CASSQSTGQFF; j_gene: TRBJ2-1; d_gene: NA; v_gene: TRBV4-1; len: 11
CDR3aa: CASSPPGVIRTDTQYF; j_gene: TRBJ2-3; d_gene: NA; v_gene: TRBV18; len: 16
CDR3aa: CASGDGLNSGNTIYF; j_gene: TRBJ1-3; d_gene: NA; v_gene: TRBV7-2; len: 15
CDR3aa: CASSRTSGGYNEQFF; j_gene: TRBJ2-1; d_gene: TRBD2; v_gene: TRBV7-3; len: 15